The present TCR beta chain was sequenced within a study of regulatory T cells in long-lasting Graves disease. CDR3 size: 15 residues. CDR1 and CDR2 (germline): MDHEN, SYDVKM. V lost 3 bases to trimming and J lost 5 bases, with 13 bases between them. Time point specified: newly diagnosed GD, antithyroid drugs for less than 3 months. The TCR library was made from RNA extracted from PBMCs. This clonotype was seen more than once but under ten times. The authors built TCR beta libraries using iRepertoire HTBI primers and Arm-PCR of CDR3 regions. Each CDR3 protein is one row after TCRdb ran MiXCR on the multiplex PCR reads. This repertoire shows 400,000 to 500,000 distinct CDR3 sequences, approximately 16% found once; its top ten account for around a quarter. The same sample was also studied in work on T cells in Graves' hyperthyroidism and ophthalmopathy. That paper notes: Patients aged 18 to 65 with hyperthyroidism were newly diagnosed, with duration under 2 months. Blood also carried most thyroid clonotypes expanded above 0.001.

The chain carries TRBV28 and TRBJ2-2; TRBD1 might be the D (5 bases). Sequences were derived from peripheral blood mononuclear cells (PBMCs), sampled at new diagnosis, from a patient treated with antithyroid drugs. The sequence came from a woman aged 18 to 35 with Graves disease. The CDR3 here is CASSFWQGTTGELFF. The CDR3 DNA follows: TGTGCCAGCAGTTTTTGGCAGGGCACTACCGGGGAGCTGTTTTTT.